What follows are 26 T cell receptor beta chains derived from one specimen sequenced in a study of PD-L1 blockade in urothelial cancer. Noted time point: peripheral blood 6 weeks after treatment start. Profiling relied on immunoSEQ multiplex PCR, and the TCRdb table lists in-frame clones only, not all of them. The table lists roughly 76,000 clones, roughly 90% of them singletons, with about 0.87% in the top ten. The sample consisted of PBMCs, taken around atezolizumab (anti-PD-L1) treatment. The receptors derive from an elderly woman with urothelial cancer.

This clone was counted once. The CDR3, as DNA: TGTGCCAGCAGCGTAGCTCGGGACAGGGGAAGCAACGAGCAGTACTTC. The encoded protein is CASSVARDRGSNEQYF. This chain uses TRBV9 with TRBJ2-7; 10 bases map to TRBD1. The CDR3 loop spans 16 amino acids. Unmatched junction bases numbered 8, after V lost 0 bases and J lost 5 bases. Germline V gene lookup returns CDR1 SGDLS and CDR2 YYNGEE.

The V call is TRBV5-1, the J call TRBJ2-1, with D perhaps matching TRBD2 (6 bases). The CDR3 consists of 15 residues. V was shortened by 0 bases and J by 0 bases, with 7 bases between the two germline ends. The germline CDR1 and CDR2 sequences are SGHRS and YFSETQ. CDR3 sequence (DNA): TGCGCCAGCAGCTTGGTTAGCGGCTCCTACAATGAGCAGTTCTTC. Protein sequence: CASSLVSGSYNEQFF.

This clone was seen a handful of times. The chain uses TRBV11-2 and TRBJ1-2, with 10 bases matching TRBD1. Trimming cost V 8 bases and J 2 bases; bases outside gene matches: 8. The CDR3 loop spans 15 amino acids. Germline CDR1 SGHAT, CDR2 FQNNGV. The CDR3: CASYDRGLGNYGYTF. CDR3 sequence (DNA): TGTGCCAGCTACGACAGGGGGCTTGGCAACTATGGCTACACCTTC.

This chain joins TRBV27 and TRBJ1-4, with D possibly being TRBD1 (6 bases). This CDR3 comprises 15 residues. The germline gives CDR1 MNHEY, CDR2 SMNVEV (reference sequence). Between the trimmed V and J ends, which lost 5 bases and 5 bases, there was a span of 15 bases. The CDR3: CASSLTTGWNEKLFF. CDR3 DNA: TGTGCCAGCAGTCTGACGACAGGATGGAATGAAAAACTGTTTTTT.

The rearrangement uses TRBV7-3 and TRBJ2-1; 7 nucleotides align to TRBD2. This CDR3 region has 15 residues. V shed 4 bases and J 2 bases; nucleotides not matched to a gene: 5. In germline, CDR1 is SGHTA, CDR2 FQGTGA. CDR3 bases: TGTGCCAGCAGCTGGGTGAGCGGGACCTACAATGAGCAGTTCTTC. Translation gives CASSWVSGTYNEQFF.

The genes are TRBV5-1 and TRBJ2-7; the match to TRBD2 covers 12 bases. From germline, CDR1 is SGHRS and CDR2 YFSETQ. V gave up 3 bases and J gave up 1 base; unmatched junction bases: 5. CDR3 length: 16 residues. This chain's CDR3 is CASSSQTSGRSYEQYF. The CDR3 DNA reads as TGCGCCAGCAGCTCGCAGACTAGCGGGAGATCCTACGAGCAGTACTTC.

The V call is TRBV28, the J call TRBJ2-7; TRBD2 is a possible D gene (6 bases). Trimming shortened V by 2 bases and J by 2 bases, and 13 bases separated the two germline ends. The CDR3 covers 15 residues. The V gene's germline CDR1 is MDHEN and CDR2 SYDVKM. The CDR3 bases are TGTGCCAGCAGTTTAGGTTCGGGAGCACCCTACGAGCAGTACTTC. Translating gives CASSLGSGAPYEQYF.

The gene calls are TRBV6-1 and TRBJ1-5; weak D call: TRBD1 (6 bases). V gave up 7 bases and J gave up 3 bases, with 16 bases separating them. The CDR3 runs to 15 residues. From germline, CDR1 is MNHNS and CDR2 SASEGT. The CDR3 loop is CASNGQGISNQPQHF. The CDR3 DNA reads TGTGCCAGCAATGGTCAGGGGATTTCCAATCAGCCCCAGCATTTT.

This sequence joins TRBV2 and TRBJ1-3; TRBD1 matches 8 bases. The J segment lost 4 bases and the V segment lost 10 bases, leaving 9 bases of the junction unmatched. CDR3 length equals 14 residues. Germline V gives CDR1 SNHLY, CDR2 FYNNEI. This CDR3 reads CATTGQELGNTIYF. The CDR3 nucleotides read TGTGCCACTACGGGACAGGAGCTCGGAAACACCATATATTTT.

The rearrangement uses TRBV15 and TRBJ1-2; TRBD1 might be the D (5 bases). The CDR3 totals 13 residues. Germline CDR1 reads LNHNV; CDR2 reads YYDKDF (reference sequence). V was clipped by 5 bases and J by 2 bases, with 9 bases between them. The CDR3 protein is CATSLQENYGYTF. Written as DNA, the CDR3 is TGTGCCACCAGCTTACAGGAGAACTATGGCTACACCTTC.

CDR3 sequence reads: CASTQGGEETQYF. The CDR3 nucleotides are TGTGCCAGCACCCAGGGTGGAGAAGAGACCCAGTACTTC. The J gene is TRBJ2-5, the V gene TRBV6-5; tentatively, D is TRBD1 (5 bases). V dropped 7 bases and J dropped 3 bases, with 12 bases sitting between them. CDR1 is MNHEY, CDR2 SVGAGI, per germline. This CDR3 is built from 13 residues.

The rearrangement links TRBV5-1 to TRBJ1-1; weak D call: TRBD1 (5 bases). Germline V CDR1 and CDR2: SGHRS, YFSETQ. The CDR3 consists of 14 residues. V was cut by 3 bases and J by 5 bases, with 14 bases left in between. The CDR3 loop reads CASSWTRTGTEAFF. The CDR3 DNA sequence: TGCGCCAGCAGCTGGACAAGAACCGGAACTGAAGCTTTCTTT.

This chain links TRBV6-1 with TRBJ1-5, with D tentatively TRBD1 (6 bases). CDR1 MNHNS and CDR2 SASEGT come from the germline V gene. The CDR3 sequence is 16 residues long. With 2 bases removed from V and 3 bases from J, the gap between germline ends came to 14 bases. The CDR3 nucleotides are TGTGCCAGCAGTGAATACTGGGGACAAAACAATCAGCCCCAGCATTTT. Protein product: CASSEYWGQNNQPQHF.

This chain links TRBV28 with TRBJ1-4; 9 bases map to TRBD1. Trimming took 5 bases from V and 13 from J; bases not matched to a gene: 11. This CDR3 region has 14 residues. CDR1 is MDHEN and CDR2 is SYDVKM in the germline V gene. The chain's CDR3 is CASSAGTGWVGLFF. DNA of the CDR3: TGTGCCAGCAGTGCCGGGACAGGGTGGGTGGGACTGTTTTTT.

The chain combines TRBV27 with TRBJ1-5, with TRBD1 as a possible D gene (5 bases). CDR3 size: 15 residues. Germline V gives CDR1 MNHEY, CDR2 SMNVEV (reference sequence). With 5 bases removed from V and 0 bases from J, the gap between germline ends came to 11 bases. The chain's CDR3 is CASSVTVNSNQPQHF. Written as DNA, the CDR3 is TGTGCCAGCAGTGTGACAGTTAATAGCAATCAGCCCCAGCATTTT.

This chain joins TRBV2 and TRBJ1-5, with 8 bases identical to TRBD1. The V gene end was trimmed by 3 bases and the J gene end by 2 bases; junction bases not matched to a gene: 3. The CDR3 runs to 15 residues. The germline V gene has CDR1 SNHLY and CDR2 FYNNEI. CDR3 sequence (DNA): TGTGCCAGCAGTGACCTGACAGGGGGCAATCAGCCCCAGCATTTT. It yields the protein CASSDLTGGNQPQHF.

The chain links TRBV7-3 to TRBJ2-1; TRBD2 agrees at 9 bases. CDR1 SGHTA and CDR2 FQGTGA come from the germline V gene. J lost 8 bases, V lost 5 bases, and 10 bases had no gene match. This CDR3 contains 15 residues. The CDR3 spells CASSQGGSGSYEQFF. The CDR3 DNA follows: TGTGCCAGCAGCCAGGGTGGTAGCGGGAGTTATGAGCAGTTCTTC.

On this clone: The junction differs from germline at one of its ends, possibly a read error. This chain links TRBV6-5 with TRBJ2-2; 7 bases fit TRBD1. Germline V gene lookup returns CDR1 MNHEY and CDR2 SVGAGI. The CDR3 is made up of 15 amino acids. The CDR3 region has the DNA TGTGCCAGCAGACGGACAGGCGAGAACAACGGGGAGCTGTTTTTT. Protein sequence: CASRRTGENNGELFF.

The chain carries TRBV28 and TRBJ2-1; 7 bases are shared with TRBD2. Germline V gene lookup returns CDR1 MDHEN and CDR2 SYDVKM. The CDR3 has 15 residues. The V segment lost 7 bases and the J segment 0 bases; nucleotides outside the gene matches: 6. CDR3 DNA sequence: TGTGCCAGCAAGAGAGCGGGGCCCTCCTACAATGAGCAGTTCTTC. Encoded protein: CASKRAGPSYNEQFF. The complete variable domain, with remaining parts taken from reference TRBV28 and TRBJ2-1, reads DVKVTQSSRYLVKRTGEKVFLECVQDMDHENMFWYRQDPGLGLRLIYFSYDVKMKEKGDIPEGYSVSREKKERFSLILESASTNQTSMYLCASKRAGPSYNEQFFGPGTRLTVL.

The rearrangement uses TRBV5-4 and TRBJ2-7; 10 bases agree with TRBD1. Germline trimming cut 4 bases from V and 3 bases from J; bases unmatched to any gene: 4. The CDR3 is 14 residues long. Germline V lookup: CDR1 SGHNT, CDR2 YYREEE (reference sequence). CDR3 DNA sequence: TGTGCCAGCAGCCGGGACAGGGGAAACTACGAGCAGTACTTC. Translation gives CASSRDRGNYEQYF.

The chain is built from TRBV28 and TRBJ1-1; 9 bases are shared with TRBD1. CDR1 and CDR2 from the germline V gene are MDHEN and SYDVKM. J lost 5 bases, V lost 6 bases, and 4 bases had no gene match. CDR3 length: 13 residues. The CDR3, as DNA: TGTGCCAGCAGGGACAGGGGATATACTGAAGCTTTCTTT. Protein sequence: CASRDRGYTEAFF. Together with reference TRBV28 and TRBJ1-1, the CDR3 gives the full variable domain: DVKVTQSSRYLVKRTGEKVFLECVQDMDHENMFWYRQDPGLGLRLIYFSYDVKMKEKGDIPEGYSVSREKKERFSLILESASTNQTSMYLCASRDRGYTEAFFGQGTRLTVV.

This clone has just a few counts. CDR3 sequence reads: CASNKDMNTEAFF. The DNA for the CDR3 is TGTGCCAGCAATAAAGACATGAACACTGAAGCTTTCTTT. J is TRBJ1-1 and V is TRBV6-5; no reliable D call. The CDR3 is 13 amino acids. Trimming removed 7 bases at V and 0 bases at J, with 9 bases between. Germline V lookup: CDR1 MNHEY, CDR2 SVGAGI.

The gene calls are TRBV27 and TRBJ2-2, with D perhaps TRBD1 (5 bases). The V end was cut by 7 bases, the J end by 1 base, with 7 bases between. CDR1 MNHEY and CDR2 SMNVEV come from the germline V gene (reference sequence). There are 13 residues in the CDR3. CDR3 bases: TGTGCCAGCAAAGGACAGAACACCGGGGAGCTGTTTTTT. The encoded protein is CASKGQNTGELFF.

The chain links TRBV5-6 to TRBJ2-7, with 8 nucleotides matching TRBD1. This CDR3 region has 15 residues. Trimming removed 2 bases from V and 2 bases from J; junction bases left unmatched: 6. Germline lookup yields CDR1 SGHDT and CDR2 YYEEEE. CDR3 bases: TGTGCCAGCAGCTTTGGACAGGGTGGAGCCTACGAGCAGTACTTC. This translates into CASSFGQGGAYEQYF. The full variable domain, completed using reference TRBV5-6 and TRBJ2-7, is DAGVTQSPTHLIKTRGQQVTLRCSPKSGHDTVSWYQQALGQGPQFIFQYYEEEERQRGNFPDRFSGHQFPNYSSELNVNALLLGDSALYLCASSFGQGGAYEQYFGPGTRLTVT.

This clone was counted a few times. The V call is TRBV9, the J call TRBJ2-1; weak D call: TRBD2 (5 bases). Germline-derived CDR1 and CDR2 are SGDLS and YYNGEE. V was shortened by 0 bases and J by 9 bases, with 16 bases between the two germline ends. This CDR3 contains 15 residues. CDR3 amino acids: CASSVGGIEGPEQFF. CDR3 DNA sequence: TGTGCCAGCAGCGTAGGAGGGATTGAAGGTCCTGAGCAGTTCTTC.

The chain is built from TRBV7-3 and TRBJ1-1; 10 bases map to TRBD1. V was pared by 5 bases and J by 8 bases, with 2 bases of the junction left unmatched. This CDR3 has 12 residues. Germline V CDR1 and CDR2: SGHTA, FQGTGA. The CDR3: CASSPTGGEAFF. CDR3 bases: TGTGCCAGCAGCCCGACAGGGGGCGAAGCTTTCTTT.